This T cell receptor beta chain is from a study of CD8 T cells in Susac syndrome. Random hexamers were used to reverse transcribe 0.5 to 1 ug of RNA. TCRdb itself ran the immunoSEQ multiplex PCR reads through MiXCR, one entry per CDR3 protein. The sample includes about 190,000 distinct CDR3 sequences, approximately 95% of them seen just once. V lost 5 bases, J lost 5 bases, and 18 bases lay in between. This CDR3 is built from 14 residues. Germline lookup yields CDR1 DFQATT and CDR2 SNEGSKA (reference sequence). The sample comprised CD8+ T cells from PBMCs. This sequence joins TRBV20-1 and TRBJ2-5; D call uncertain. The sequence was obtained from a human donor with Susac syndrome. The CDR3 DNA follows: TGCAGTGCTCGCTCAGACGTCCGGGTGGAGACCCAGTACTTC. This gives the protein CSARSDVRVETQYF.